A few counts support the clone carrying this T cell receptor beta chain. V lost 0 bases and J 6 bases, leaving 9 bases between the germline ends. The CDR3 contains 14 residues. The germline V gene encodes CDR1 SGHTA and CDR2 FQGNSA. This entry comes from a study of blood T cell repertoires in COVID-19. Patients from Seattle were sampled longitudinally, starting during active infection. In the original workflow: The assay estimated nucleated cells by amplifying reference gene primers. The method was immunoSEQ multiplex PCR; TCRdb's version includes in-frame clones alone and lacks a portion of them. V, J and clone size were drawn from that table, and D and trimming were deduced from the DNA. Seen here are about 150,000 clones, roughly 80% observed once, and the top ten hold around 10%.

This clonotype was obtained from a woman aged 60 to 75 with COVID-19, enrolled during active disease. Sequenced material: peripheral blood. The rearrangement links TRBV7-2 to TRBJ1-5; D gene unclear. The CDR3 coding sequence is TGTGCCAGCAGCTTAGCGCTAGGGAGTCAGCCCCAGCATTTT. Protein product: CASSLALGSQPQHF.